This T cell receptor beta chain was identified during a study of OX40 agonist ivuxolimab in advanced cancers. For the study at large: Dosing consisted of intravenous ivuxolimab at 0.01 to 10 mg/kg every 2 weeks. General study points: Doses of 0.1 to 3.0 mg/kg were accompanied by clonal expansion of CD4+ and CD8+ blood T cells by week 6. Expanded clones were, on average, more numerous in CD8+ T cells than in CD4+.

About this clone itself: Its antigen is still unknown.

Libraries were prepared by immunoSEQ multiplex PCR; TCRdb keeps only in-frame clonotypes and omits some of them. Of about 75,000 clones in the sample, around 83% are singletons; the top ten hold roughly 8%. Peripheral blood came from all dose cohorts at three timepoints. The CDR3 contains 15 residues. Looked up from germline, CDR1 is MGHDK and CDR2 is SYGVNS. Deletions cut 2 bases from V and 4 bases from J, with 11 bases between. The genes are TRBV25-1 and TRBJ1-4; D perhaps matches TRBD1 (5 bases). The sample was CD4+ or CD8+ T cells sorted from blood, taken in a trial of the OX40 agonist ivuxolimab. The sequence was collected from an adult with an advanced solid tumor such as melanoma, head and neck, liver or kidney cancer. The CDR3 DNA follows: TGTGCCAGCAGTGAACGAGGGGCCGGTAATGAAAAACTGTTTTTT. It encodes CASSERGAGNEKLFF.